This T cell receptor beta chain was found in a study of CD4+ T cells in melanoma. The CDR3 totals 12 residues. V lost 6 bases, J lost 8 bases, and 13 bases lay in between. Germline CDR1 is SNHLY and CDR2 is FYNNEI. This clone has more than one count but fewer than ten. The table came from immunoSEQ multiplex PCR; TCRdb's copy has only in-frame clones and leaves some out. The repertoire holds about 15,000 clones, roughly 84% seen once, with 5% to 7.5% in the top ten. The sequencing sample was made of cells from a culture (not recorded whether cultured in vitro). The chain joins TRBV2 to TRBJ1-2; D not certain. This TCR was sampled from a human donor with melanoma. The CDR3 protein is CASRSGLRGYTF. CDR3 nucleotide sequence: TGTGCCAGCAGGAGTGGTCTCAGGGGCTACACCTTC.